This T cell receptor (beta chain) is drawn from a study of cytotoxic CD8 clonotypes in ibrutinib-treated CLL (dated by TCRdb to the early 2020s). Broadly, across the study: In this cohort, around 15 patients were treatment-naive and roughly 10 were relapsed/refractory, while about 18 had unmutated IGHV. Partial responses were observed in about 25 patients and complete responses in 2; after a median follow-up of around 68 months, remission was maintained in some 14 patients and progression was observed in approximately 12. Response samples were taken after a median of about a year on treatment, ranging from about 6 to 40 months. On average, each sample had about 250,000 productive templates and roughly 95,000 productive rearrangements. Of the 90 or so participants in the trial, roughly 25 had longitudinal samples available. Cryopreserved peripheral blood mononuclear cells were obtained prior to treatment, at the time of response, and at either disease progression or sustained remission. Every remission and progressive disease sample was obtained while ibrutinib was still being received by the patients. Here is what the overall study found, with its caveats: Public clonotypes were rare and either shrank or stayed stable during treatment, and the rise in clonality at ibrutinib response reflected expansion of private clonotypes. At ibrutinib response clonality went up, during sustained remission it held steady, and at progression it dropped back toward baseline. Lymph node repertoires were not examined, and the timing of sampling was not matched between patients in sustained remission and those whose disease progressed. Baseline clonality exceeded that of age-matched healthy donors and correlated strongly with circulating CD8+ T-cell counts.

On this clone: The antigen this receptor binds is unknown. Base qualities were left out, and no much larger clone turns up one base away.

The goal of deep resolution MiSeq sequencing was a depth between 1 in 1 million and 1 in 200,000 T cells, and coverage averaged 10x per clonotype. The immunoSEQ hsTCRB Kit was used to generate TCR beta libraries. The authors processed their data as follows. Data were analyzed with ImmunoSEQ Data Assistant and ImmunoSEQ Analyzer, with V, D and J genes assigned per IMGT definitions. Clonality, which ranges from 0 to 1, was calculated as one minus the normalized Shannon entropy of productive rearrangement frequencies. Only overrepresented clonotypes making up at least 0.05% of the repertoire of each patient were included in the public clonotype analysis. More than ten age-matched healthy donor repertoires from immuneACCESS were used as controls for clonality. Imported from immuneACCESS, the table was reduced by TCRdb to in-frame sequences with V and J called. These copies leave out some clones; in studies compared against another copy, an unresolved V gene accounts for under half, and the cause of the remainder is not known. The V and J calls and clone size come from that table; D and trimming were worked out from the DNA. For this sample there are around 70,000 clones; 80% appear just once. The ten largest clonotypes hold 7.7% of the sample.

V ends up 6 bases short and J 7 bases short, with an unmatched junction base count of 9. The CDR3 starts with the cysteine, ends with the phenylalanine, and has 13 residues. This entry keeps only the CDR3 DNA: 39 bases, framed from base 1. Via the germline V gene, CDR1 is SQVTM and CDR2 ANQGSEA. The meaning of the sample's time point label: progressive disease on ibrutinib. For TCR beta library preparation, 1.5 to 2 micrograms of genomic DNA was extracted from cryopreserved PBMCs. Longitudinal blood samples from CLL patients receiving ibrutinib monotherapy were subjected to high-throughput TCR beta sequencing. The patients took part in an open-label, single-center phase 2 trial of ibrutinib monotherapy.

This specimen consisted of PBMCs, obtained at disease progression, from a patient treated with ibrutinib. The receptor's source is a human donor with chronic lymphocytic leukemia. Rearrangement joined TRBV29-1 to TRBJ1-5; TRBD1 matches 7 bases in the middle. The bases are TGCAGCGTGAACAGGGGATTGGGACAGCCCCAGCATTTT. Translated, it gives CSVNRGLGQPQHF.